This record covers a single T cell receptor beta chain. Its cognate antigen is unknown. The sample originates from a study of beta chain features in type 1 diabetes. Points from the study as a whole: Individuals with type 1 diabetes displayed fewer insertions and more deletions at VDJ junctions. Patients and controls would be equally affected if PCR favored shorter templates. Among all four CD4+ subsets, Type 1 diabetes patients had TCRB CDR3s that were moderately but significantly shorter.

Every donor had blood drawn once into heparin, roughly 100 mL on average. The germline V gene encodes CDR1 SGHRS and CDR2 YFSETQ. The CDR3 has 15 amino acids. The J segment lost 4 bases and the V segment lost 3 bases, leaving 5 bases of the junction unmatched. Expressed TCRB transcripts were sequenced because the entire RNA isolate underwent reverse transcription. Assay used: immunoSEQ multiplex PCR; TCRdb lists only in-frame clones, some missing. The data hold fewer than 900,000 clones, with roughly a sixth observed a single time. This receptor was identified in a woman aged 18-29 years in good health. The rearrangement links TRBV5-1 to TRBJ2-7, with 12 positions matching TRBD2. Material: naive CD4+ T cells from blood. This chain's CDR3 is CASSWGLAGLYEQYF. As DNA, the CDR3 is TGCGCCAGCAGCTGGGGACTAGCGGGCCTGTACGAGCAGTACTTC.